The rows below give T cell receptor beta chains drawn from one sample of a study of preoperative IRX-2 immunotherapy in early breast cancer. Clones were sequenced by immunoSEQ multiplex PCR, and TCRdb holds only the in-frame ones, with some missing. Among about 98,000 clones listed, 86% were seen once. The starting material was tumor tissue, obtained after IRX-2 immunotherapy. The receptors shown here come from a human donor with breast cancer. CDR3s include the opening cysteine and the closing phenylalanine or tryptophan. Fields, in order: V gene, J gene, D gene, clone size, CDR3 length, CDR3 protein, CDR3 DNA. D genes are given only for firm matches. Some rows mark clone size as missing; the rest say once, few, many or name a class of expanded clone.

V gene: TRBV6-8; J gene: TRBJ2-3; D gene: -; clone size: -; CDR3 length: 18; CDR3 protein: CASSYTPGGTHRTDTQYF; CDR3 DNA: TGTGCCAGCAGTTACACCCCCGGGGGAACCCACCGCACAGATACGCAGTATTTT
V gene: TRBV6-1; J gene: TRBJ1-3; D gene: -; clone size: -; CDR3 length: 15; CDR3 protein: CASSEAGGSGNTIYF; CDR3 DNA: TGTGCCAGCAGTGAAGCTGGAGGGTCTGGAAACACCATATATTTT
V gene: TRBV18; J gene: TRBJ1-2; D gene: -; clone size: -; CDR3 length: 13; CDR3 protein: CASSPPEERGYTF; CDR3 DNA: TGTGCCAGCTCACCACCGGAGGAGAGGGGCTACACCTTC
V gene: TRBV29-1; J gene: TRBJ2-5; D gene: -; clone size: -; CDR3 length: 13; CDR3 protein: CSVDTGAGETQYF; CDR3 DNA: TGCAGCGTTGACACAGGAGCCGGGGAGACCCAGTACTTC
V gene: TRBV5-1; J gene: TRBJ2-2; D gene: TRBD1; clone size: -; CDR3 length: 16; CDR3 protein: CASRPPQGMDTGELFF; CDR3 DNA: TGCGCCAGCAGACCCCCACAGGGGATGGACACCGGGGAGCTGTTTTTT
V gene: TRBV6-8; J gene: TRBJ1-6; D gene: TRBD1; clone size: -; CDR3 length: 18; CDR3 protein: CASSPQPGQGHYNSPLHF; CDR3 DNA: TGTGCCAGCAGTCCTCAACCGGGACAGGGCCATTATAATTCACCCCTCCACTTT
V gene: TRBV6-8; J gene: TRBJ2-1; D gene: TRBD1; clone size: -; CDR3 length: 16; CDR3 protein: CASNGDRTTHYNEQFF; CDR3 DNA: TGTGCCAGCAACGGGGACAGGACGACTCACTACAATGAGCAGTTCTTC
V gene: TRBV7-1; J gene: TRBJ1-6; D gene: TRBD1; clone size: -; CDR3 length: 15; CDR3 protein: CASSLTGDYNSPLHF; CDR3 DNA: TGTGCCAGCAGCCTAACAGGGGACTATAATTCACCCCTCCACTTT
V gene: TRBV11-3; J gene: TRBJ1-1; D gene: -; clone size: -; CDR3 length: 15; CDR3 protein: CASTGTAPMNTEAFF; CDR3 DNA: TGTGCCAGCACGGGGACGGCTCCCATGAACACTGAAGCTTTCTTT
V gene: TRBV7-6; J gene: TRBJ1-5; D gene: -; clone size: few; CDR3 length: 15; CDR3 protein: CASSLLCLGRQPQHF; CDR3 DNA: TGTGCCAGCAGCTTATTGTGCTTGGGCCGGCAGCCCCAGCATTTT
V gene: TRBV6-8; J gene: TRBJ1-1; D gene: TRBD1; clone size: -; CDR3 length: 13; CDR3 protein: CASSHGQGAEAFF; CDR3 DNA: TGTGCCAGCAGTCACGGACAGGGCGCTGAAGCTTTCTTT
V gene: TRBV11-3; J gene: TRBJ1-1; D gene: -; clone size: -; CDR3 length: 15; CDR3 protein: CASSFGGGFATEAFF; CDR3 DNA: TGTGCCAGCAGCTTTGGCGGGGGGTTTGCCACTGAAGCTTTCTTT
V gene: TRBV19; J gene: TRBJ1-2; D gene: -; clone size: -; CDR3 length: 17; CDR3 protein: CASSIGATLIANYGYTF; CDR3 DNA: TGTGCCAGTAGTATTGGGGCCACGCTGATAGCTAACTATGGCTACACCTTC
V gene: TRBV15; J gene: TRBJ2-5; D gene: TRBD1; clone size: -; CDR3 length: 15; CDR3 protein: CATSSLLGQGETQYF; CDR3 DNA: TGTGCCACCAGCTCCCTCCTTGGACAGGGGGAGACCCAGTACTTC
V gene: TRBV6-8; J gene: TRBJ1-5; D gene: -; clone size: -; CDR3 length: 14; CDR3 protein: CASRLHREGQPQHF; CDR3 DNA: TGTGCCAGCAGGCTACACAGGGAAGGTCAGCCCCAGCATTTT
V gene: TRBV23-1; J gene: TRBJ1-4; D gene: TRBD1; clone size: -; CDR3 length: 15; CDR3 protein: CASSQVGTGNEKLFF; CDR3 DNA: TGCGCCAGCAGCCAAGTAGGGACAGGGAATGAAAAACTGTTTTTT
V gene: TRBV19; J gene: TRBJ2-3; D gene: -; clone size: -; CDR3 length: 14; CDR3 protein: CASSIDRSTDTQYF; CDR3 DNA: TGTGCCAGTAGTATAGATCGTAGCACAGATACGCAGTATTTT
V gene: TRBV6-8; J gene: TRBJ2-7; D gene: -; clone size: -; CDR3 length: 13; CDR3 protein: CASSITGTYEQYF; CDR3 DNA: TGTGCCAGCAGTATAACTGGAACCTACGAGCAGTACTTC
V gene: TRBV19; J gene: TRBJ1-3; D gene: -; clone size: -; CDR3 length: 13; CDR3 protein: CASDVRSGNTIYF; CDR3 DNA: TGTGCCAGTGACGTGCGATCTGGAAACACCATATATTTT
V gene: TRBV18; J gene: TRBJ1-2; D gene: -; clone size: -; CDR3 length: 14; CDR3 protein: CASSPPMADYGYTF; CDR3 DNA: TGTGCCAGCTCACCACCTATGGCGGACTATGGCTACACCTTC
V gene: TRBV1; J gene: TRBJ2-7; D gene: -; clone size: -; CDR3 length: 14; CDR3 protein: CASSQALGVYEQYF; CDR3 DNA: TGCGCCAGCAGCCAAGCCTTAGGGGTCTACGAGCAGTACTTC
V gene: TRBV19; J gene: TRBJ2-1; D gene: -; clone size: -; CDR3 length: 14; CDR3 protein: CASSIPGIWGEQFF; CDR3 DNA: TGTGCCAGTAGTATCCCGGGAATTTGGGGCGAGCAGTTCTTC
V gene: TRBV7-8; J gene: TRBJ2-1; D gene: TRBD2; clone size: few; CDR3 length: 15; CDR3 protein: CASTLTSGGNNEQFF; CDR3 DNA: TGTGCCAGCACCTTGACTAGCGGGGGGAACAATGAGCAGTTCTTC
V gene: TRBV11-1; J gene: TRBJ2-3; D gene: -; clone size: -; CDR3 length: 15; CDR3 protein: CASSSILFSTDTQYF; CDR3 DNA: TGTGCCAGCAGCTCAATACTTTTTAGCACAGATACGCAGTATTTT
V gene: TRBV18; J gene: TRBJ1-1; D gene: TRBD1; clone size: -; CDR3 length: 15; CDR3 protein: CASSPQGTENTEAFF; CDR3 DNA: TGTGCCAGCTCACCACAAGGGACAGAGAACACTGAAGCTTTCTTT
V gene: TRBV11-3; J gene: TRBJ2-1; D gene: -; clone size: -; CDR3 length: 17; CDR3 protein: CASSALMRDRSYNEQFF; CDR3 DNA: TGTGCCAGCAGCGCCCTTATGCGGGATCGCTCCTACAATGAGCAGTTCTTC
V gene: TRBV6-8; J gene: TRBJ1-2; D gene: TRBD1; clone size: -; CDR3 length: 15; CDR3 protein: CASSGLDRGSHGYTF; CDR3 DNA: TGTGCCAGCAGTGGATTGGACAGGGGCTCCCATGGCTACACCTTC
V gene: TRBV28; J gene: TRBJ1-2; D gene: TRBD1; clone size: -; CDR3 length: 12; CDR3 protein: CASTRQGGGYTF; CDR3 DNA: TGTGCCAGCACCAGACAGGGGGGTGGCTACACCTTC
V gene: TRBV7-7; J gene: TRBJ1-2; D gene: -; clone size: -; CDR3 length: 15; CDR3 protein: CASSLVVAGWDGYTF; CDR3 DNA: TGTGCCAGCAGCTTAGTGGTAGCGGGGTGGGATGGCTACACCTTC
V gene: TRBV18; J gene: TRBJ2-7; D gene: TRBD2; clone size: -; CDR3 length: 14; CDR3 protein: CASSPGTSVREQYF; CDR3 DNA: TGTGCCAGCTCACCAGGGACTAGCGTGCGCGAGCAGTACTTC
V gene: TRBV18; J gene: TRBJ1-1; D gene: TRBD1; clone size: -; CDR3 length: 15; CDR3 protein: CASSPRQGVDTEAFF; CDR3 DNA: TGTGCCAGCTCACCACGTCAGGGGGTGGACACTGAAGCTTTCTTT
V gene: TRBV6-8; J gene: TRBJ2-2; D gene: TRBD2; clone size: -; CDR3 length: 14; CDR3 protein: CAAGGGTNTGELFF; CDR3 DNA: TGTGCCGCGGGGGGGGGTACCAACACCGGGGAGCTGTTTTTT
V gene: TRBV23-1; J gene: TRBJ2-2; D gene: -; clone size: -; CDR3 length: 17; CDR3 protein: CASTHFPRGAQAGELFF; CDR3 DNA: TGCGCCAGCACCCACTTCCCCCGGGGGGCGCAGGCCGGGGAGCTGTTTTTT
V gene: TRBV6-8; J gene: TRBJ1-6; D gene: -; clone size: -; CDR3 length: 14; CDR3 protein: CASSEDSRTSPLHF; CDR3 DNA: TGTGCCAGCAGTGAGGACAGTCGCACTTCACCCCTCCACTTT
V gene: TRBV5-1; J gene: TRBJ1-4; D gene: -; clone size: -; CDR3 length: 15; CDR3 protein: CASSRFPTTNEKLFF; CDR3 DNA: TGCGCCAGCAGCCGGTTCCCCACAACTAATGAAAAACTGTTTTTT
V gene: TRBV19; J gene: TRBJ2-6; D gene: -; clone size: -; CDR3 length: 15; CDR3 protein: CASVGFGPGANVLTF; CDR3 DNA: TGTGCCAGCGTCGGGTTCGGGCCCGGGGCCAACGTCCTGACTTTC
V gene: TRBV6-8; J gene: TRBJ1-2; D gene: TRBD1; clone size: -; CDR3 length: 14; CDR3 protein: CASRGTGVNYGYTF; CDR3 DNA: TGTGCCAGCAGGGGGACAGGGGTAAACTATGGCTACACCTTC
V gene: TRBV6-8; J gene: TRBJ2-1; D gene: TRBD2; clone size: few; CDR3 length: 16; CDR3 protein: CAITEGLAASYNEQFF; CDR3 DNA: TGTGCCATCACCGAAGGACTAGCGGCCTCCTACAATGAGCAGTTCTTC
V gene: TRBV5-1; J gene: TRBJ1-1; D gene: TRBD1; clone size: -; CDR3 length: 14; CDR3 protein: CASSSQGLNTEAFF; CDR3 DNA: TGCGCCAGCAGCTCACAGGGGCTCAACACTGAAGCTTTCTTT
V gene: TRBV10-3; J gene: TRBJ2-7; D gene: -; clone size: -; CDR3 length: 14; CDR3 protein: CAISESMVRYEQYF; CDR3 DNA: TGTGCCATCAGTGAGTCGATGGTTAGGTACGAGCAGTACTTC
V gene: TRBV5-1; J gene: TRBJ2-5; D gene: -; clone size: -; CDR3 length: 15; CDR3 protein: CASSLDGHQQETQYF; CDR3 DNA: TGCGCCAGCAGCTTGGATGGACACCAGCAAGAGACCCAGTACTTC
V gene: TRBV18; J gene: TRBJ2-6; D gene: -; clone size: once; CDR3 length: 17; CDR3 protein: CASSPLPHRSGANVLTF; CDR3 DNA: TGTGCCAGCTCACCACTCCCCCACCGCTCTGGGGCCAACGTCCTGACTTTC
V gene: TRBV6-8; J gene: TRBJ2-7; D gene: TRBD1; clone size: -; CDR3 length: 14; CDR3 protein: CASGLDRDPHEQYF; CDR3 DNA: TGTGCCAGCGGCTTGGACAGGGACCCCCACGAGCAGTACTTC
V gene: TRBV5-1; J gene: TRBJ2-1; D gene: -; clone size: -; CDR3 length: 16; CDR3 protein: CASSLGALSSYNEQFF; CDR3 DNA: TGCGCCAGCAGCTTGGGAGCCCTGAGCTCCTACAATGAGCAGTTCTTC
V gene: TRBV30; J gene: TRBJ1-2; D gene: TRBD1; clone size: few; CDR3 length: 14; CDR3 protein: CAWKRGDSLNGYTF; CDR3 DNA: TGTGCCTGGAAACGTGGGGACAGCCTTAATGGCTACACCTTC
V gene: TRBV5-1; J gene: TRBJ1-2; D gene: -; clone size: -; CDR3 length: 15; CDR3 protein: CASSTGTPRAYGYTF; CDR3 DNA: TGCGCCAGCAGCACCGGGACCCCTCGTGCCTATGGCTACACCTTC
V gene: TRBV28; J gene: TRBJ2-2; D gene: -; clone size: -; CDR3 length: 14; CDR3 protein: CASSLTAGSGELFF; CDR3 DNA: TGTGCCAGCAGTTTAACGGCAGGGTCCGGGGAGCTGTTTTTT
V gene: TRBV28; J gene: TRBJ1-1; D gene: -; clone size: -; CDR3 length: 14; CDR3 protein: CASSLRRANTEAFF; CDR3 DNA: TGTGCCAGCAGTTTGCGGAGGGCGAACACTGAAGCTTTCTTT
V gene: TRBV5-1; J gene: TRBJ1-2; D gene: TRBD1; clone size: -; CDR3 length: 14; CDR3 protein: CASSSQTGNYGYTF; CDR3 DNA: TGCGCCAGCAGCTCCCAGACAGGGAACTATGGCTACACCTTC
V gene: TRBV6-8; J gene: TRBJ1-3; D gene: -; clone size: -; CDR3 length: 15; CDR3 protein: CASSEGGQSGNTIYF; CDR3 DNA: TGTGCCAGCAGCGAGGGGGGGCAATCTGGAAACACCATATATTTT
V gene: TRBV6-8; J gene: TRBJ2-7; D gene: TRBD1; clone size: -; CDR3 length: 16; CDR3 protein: CAIRGPRTGADHEQYF; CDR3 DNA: TGTGCCATCAGGGGACCCAGGACAGGGGCGGACCACGAGCAGTACTTC
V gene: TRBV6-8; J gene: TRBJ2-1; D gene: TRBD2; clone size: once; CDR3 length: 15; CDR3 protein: CASSDGGNSYNEQFF; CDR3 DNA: TGTGCCAGCAGTGACGGGGGGAACTCCTACAATGAGCAGTTCTTC
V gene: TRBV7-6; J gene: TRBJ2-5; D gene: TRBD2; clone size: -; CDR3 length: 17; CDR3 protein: CASSLTNAGLGSETQYF; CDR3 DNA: TGTGCCAGCAGTTTAACCAACGCGGGACTAGGAAGCGAGACCCAGTACTTC
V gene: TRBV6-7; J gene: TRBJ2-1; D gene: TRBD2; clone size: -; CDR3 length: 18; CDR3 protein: CASSESLSSGGNYNEQFF; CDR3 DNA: TGTGCCAGCAGTGAATCTTTGTCTAGCGGGGGCAACTACAATGAGCAGTTCTTC
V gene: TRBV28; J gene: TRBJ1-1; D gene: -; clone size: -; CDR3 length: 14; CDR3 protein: CASTQGGATTEAFF; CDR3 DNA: TGTGCCAGCACCCAAGGGGGGGCGACGACTGAAGCTTTCTTT